This T cell receptor beta chain was observed in a study of radiotherapy plus CTLA-4 blockade in lung cancer. Study summary: In around 17% of patients, objective responses were seen; 31% had disease control. Study results and caveats: After treatment with radiotherapy plus ipilimumab, TCR clones that came from the tumor expanded in blood.

The study treated chemo-refractory metastatic non-small-cell lung cancer patients with focal radiation plus ipilimumab CTLA-4 blockade. Germline CDR1 SGHTA, CDR2 FQGNSA. This CDR3 contains 13 residues. V lost 2 bases to trimming and J lost 1 base, with 5 bases between them. Profiling relied on immunoSEQ multiplex PCR, and the TCRdb table lists in-frame clones only, not all of them. Of over 100,000 clones in the sample, approximately 80% were seen once. With respect to this clone: The antigen remains unidentified.

This sequence was found in a human donor with non-small cell lung cancer that progressed on radiotherapy plus ipilimumab. Some clones in this sample may be carry-over from other donors' samples. This chain joins TRBV7-2 and TRBJ1-1; D uncertain. The specimen was peripheral blood, collected from a patient treated with radiotherapy plus ipilimumab. CDR3 region: CASSLRANTEAFF. For the CDR3, the DNA is TGTGCCAGCAGCTTAAGGGCGAACACTGAAGCTTTCTTT.